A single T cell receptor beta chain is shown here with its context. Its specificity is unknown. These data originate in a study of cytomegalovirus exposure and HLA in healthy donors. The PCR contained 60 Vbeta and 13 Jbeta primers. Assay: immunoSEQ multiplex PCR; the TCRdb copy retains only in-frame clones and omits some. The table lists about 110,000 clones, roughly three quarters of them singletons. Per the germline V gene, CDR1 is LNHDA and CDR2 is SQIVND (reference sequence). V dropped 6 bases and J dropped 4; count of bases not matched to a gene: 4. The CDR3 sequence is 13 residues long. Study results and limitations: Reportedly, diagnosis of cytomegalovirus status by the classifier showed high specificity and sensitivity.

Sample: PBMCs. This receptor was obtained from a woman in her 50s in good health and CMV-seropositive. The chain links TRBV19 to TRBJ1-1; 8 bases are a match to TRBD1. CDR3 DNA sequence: TGTGCCAGTAGCCCGGACAGGGTCACTGAAGCTTTCTTT. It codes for CASSPDRVTEAFF.